The TCR beta chain under discussion was sequenced for a study of blood T cell repertoires in COVID-19. The CDR3 is made up of 15 amino acids. Germline CDR1 SGHTA, CDR2 FQGNSA. The V and J ends lost 1 base and 13 bases, in that order; junction bases with no gene match: 15. The assay was immunoSEQ multiplex PCR, and TCRdb's table has in-frame clones only and misses some. The sample holds roughly 120,000 clones, 75% to 90% seen once. The TCR comes from a woman in her 50s with acute or convalescent COVID-19. Sequencing was done on a sample of peripheral blood. The chain recombines TRBV7-2 with TRBJ2-5, with TRBD2 matching over 7 bases. CDR3 loop: CASSLESAGPREWYF. In nucleotides, the CDR3 is TGTGCCAGCAGCTTAGAGTCAGCGGGGCCCAGGGAATGGTACTTC.